These 29 T cell receptor beta chains were all obtained from the same sample, sequenced in a study of CD4 T cells in relation to SARS-CoV-2 and coronaviruses. Before the COVID-19 pandemic, during about 2011-2019, CD4+ T cells were taken from unexposed donors. Profiled with immunoSEQ multiplex PCR; TCRdb holds only in-frame clones, not every one. The data contain 68,000 or so clones, roughly 93% of them singletons. Sequenced material: naive CD4+ T cells from PBMCs. Subset described: naive CD4+ T cells isolated by negative enrichment. The receptor source for this set is a human donor in good health.

The chain carries TRBV5-4 and TRBJ2-2; D not resolved. CDR1 is SGHNT, CDR2 YYREEE, per germline (reference sequence). The CDR3 is made up of 14 amino acids. Trimming took 2 bases from V and 4 from J, leaving 9 bases between them. This chain's CDR3 is CASSFSALTGELFF. In DNA form, the CDR3 reads TGTGCCAGCAGCTTTTCGGCGCTCACCGGGGAGCTGTTTTTT.

V gene TRBV28 combines with J gene TRBJ2-7; 8 positions agree with TRBD1. Germline CDR1 is MDHEN and CDR2 is SYDVKM. The CDR3 sequence is 14 residues long. V lost 3 bases, J lost 4 bases, and 5 bases stayed unmatched. Written as DNA, the CDR3 is TGTGCCAGCAGTTTCGACAGGGGAACTTACGAGCAGTACTTC. As protein: CASSFDRGTYEQYF.

V and J are TRBV5-1 and TRBJ1-1; D ambiguous. Trimming shortened V by 1 base and J by 5 bases, and 15 bases separated the two germline ends. Germline V gene data show CDR1 as SGHRS and CDR2 as YFSETQ. This CDR3 has 15 amino acids. CDR3 in amino acids: CASSLTPLGGTEAFF. For the CDR3, the DNA is TGCGCCAGCAGCTTGACCCCGCTGGGAGGGACTGAAGCTTTCTTT.

The J gene is TRBJ2-1, the V gene TRBV7-2; 10 bases match TRBD2. Trimming at V came to 1 base and at J to 7 bases, leaving 7 bases not matched to a gene. Germline CDR1 and CDR2: SGHTA and FQGNSA. The CDR3 consists of 16 residues. CDR3 nucleotides: TGTGCCAGCAGCTTAGTAGGGACTAGCGCGGAGAATGAGCAGTTCTTC. It translates to CASSLVGTSAENEQFF.

The chain couples TRBV5-1 to TRBJ1-4; the D is unclear. Germline CDR1 reads SGHRS; CDR2 reads YFSETQ. V gave up 0 bases and J gave up 7 bases, with 10 bases separating them. The CDR3 runs 14 residues. The CDR3 protein is CASSLDSRSEKLFF. CDR3 in DNA: TGCGCCAGCAGCTTGGATTCTAGATCTGAAAAACTGTTTTTT.

The chain carries TRBV18 and TRBJ1-5; D might be TRBD1 (5 bases). This CDR3 has 15 amino acids. From germline, CDR1 is KGHSH and CDR2 LQKENI. V shed 6 bases and J shed 2 bases, with 14 bases lying between them. CDR3 loop: CASSAIGGGNQPQHF. CDR3 nucleotide sequence: TGTGCCAGCTCGGCGATCGGGGGTGGCAATCAGCCCCAGCATTTT.

This clone was seen only once. DNA for the CDR3: TGTGCCAGCAGCCGGACAGTTAATCAGCCCCAGCATTTT. As protein: CASSRTVNQPQHF. V gene TRBV6-5 combines with J gene TRBJ1-5, with TRBD1 as a possible D gene (6 bases). Germline CDR1 reads MNHEY; CDR2 reads SVGAGI. The length of the CDR3 is 13 residues. Deletions cut 6 bases from V and 4 bases from J, with 10 bases between.

This chain joins TRBV9 and TRBJ2-3; no definite D call. CDR3 size: 12 residues. Germline assignment: CDR1 SGDLS and CDR2 YYNGEE. Deletions cut 3 bases from V and 2 bases from J, with 4 bases between. CDR3 residues: CASSGPTDTQYF. The CDR3 DNA is TGTGCCAGCAGCGGACCCACAGATACGCAGTATTTT.

The gene calls are TRBV3-1 (or the pseudogene TRBV3-2) and TRBJ1-6; possibly TRBD1 for D (5 bases). Germline assignment: CDR1 LGHDT and CDR2 YNNKEL (reference sequence). CDR3 length equals 17 residues. Trimming took 0 bases from V and 10 from J, leaving 19 bases between them. The chain's CDR3 is CASSQDVREGRRSPLHF. CDR3 sequence (DNA): TGTGCCAGCAGCCAAGACGTGAGGGAGGGACGGAGGTCACCCCTCCACTTT.

This chain connects TRBV18 to TRBJ2-7, with 7 nucleotides matching TRBD1. Germline V gene data show CDR1 as KGHSH and CDR2 as LQKENI. V shed 3 bases, J shed 5 bases, and the junction held 13 bases outside the gene matches. The CDR3 runs 16 residues. The CDR3 nucleotides are TGTGCCAGCTCACCTCGAACGACGACAGGGATCGACGAGCAGTACTTC. It codes for CASSPRTTTGIDEQYF.

CDR3 coding DNA: TGTGCCAGCAGTCTAAGACGAACTGAGCAGTTCTTC. This encodes CASSLRRTEQFF. The chain carries TRBV27 and TRBJ2-1; D not resolved. Deletions cut 5 bases from V and 9 bases from J, with 11 bases between. This CDR3 is built from 12 residues. Germline assignment: CDR1 MNHEY and CDR2 SMNVEV (reference sequence).

The chain links TRBV5-1 to TRBJ2-7, with TRBD2 identical over 13 bases. Germline V lookup: CDR1 SGHRS, CDR2 YFSETQ. V shed 0 bases, J shed 2 bases, and the junction held 2 bases outside the gene matches. This CDR3 contains 16 residues. CDR3 sequence reads: CASSLDGLAGAYEQYF. The CDR3 nucleotides read TGCGCCAGCAGCTTGGATGGACTAGCGGGAGCCTACGAGCAGTACTTC.

The chain recombines TRBV27 with TRBJ1-1; D perhaps matches TRBD1 (5 bases). V dropped 6 bases and J dropped 2 bases, with 13 bases sitting between them. CDR1 and CDR2 from the germline V gene are MNHEY and SMNVEV (reference sequence). The CDR3 has 14 amino acids. Written as DNA, the CDR3 is TGTGCCAGCAGCGCCCCGGGACGAAACACTGAAGCTTTCTTT. It codes for CASSAPGRNTEAFF.

The chain combines TRBV6-6 with TRBJ2-1; D uncertain. From germline, CDR1 is MNHNY and CDR2 SVGAGI (reference sequence). The CDR3 loop spans 15 amino acids. Trimming removed 6 bases at V and 0 bases at J, with 12 bases between. The DNA of the CDR3 is TGTGCCAGCAGCCCACTATCCAACTCCTACAATGAGCAGTTCTTC. It encodes CASSPLSNSYNEQFF.

The chain uses TRBV6-1 and TRBJ2-5, with D possibly matching TRBD1 (6 bases). CDR1 is MNHNS and CDR2 is SASEGT in the germline V gene. V lost 1 base, J lost 5 bases, and 14 bases lay in between. The CDR3 consists of 15 residues. As DNA, the CDR3 is TGTGCCAGCAGTGAAGGCAGGGGTCCCTCGGAGACCCAGTACTTC. It yields the protein CASSEGRGPSETQYF.

The gene calls are TRBV28 and TRBJ1-3; no firm D call. The germline V gene has CDR1 MDHEN and CDR2 SYDVKM. The CDR3 covers 15 residues. V was trimmed by 8 bases and J by 0 bases, leaving 14 bases between them. For the CDR3, the DNA is TGTGCCAGCGTCGTGGCGGGAGTCTCTGGAAACACCATATATTTT. This gives the protein CASVVAGVSGNTIYF.

V usage is TRBV5-1 and J usage is TRBJ1-1; tentatively, D is TRBD1 (5 bases). With 1 base removed from V and 1 base from J, the gap between germline ends came to 8 bases. Germline CDR1 is SGHRS and CDR2 is YFSETQ. The CDR3 contains 14 residues. The CDR3: CASSLIGANTEAFF. The CDR3 DNA follows: TGCGCCAGCAGCTTGATAGGGGCGAACACTGAAGCTTTCTTT.

The J gene is TRBJ2-3, the V gene TRBV5-1; TRBD2 agrees at 7 bases. This CDR3 is 13 amino acids long. Germline V gene sequence: CDR1 SGHRS, CDR2 YFSETQ. V was pared by 7 bases and J by 5 bases, with 7 bases of the junction left unmatched. For the CDR3, the DNA is TGCGCCAGCCGTCGAGGGAGGGGAGATACGCAGTATTTT. Translating gives CASRRGRGDTQYF. The full variable domain, in which reference TRBV5-1 and TRBJ2-3 provide the parts outside the CDR3, is KAGVTQTPRYLIKTRGQQVTLSCSPISGHRSVSWYQQTPGQGLQFLFEYFSETQRNKGNFPGRFSGRQFSNSRSEMNVSTLELGDSALYLCASRRGRGDTQYFGPGTRLTVL.

The V and J genes are TRBV28 and TRBJ1-5; D is unresolved. The V gene lost 5 bases and the J gene lost 5 bases, with 13 bases spanning the gap. The CDR3 extends over 14 amino acids. Per germline, CDR1 MDHEN and CDR2 SYDVKM. CDR3 residues: CASSVTSSYQPQHF. In DNA, the CDR3 is TGTGCCAGCAGTGTGACGTCATCCTATCAGCCCCAGCATTTT.

This clone came up once. The V call is TRBV6-2 or TRBV6-3, the J call TRBJ2-3; 10 bases are shared with TRBD2. V was clipped by 4 bases and J by 0 bases; unmatched bases: 7. In germline, CDR1 is MNHEY, CDR2 SVGEGT. The length of the CDR3 is 17 residues. CDR3 amino acids: CASSFSLLAGSTDTQYF. The CDR3 bases are TGTGCCAGCAGTTTCTCATTACTAGCGGGGAGCACAGATACGCAGTATTTT.

This chain links TRBV11-2 with TRBJ1-1; D ambiguous. The CDR3 is 15 amino acids. The V gene lost 2 bases and the J gene lost 4 bases, with 14 bases spanning the gap. Germline CDR1 and CDR2: SGHAT and FQNNGV. The CDR3 here is CASSLRGSVGTEAFF. The DNA for the CDR3 is TGTGCCAGCAGCTTAAGAGGTTCAGTTGGCACTGAAGCTTTCTTT.

V is TRBV5-1 and J is TRBJ2-7, with 11 bases matching TRBD1. Unmatched junction bases numbered 7, after V lost 6 bases and J lost 2 bases. The germline V gene has CDR1 SGHRS and CDR2 YFSETQ. The CDR3 is 15 residues long. CDR3 loop: CASTSRTGGPYEQYF. The CDR3 nucleotides read TGCGCCAGCACCTCTCGGACAGGGGGCCCCTACGAGCAGTACTTC.

The chain has TRBV12-3 or TRBV12-4 and TRBJ2-3; weak D call: TRBD1 (5 bases). V lost 6 bases to trimming and J lost 0 bases, with 7 bases between them. CDR3 length: 13 residues. The CDR3 sequence: CASRGRSTDTQYF. The CDR3 nucleotides read TGTGCCAGCAGGGGGCGTAGCACAGATACGCAGTATTTT.

This chain links TRBV10-3 with TRBJ2-7; no clear D gene. The CDR3 runs 11 residues. The V and J ends lost 10 bases and 4 bases respectively, with 11 bases between them. Germline V lookup: CDR1 ENHRY, CDR2 SYGVKD. Here the CDR3 DNA reads TGTGCCACCCAGGTTCTGTACGAGCAGTACTTC. Protein sequence: CATQVLYEQYF.

The V gene is TRBV6-7, the J gene TRBJ1-3; 7 bases align to TRBD1. TRBV6-7 belongs to the ORF category, with a function that is uncertain. V gave up 7 bases and J gave up 1 base; unmatched junction bases: 7. The CDR3 spans 15 residues. DNA for the CDR3: TGTGCCAGCAATGCAGGGGGAACGTCTGGAAACACCATATATTTT. Translation: CASNAGGTSGNTIYF.

The V and J genes are TRBV6-5 and TRBJ2-2, with D unresolved. Trimming cost V 7 bases and J 4 bases, with 10 bases left between them. Germline-derived CDR1 and CDR2 are MNHEY and SVGAGI. The CDR3 runs 13 residues. CDR3 coding DNA: TGTGCCAGCACTTTCGACGCCACCGGGGAGCTGTTTTTT. Translated, it gives CASTFDATGELFF.

This clone was observed once. The chain carries TRBV29-1 and TRBJ2-1, with D perhaps TRBD1 or TRBD2 (6 bases each). The CDR3 is 12 amino acids. Trimming cost V 6 bases and J 7 bases, with 13 bases left between them. Germline V CDR1 and CDR2: SQVTM, ANQGSEA. The CDR3 DNA is TGCAGCGTACACAGGGCGGGGAATGAGCAGTTCTTC. Its protein is CSVHRAGNEQFF.

The rearrangement uses TRBV6-4 and TRBJ2-7, with TRBD1 identical over 9 bases. The CDR3 has 16 amino acids. V gave up 4 bases and J gave up 1 base; unmatched junction bases: 8. Germline-derived CDR1 and CDR2 are MRHNA and SNTAGT. In DNA, the CDR3 is TGTGCCAGCAGTGGTGCCCGGGACAGGGTTTCCTACGAGCAGTACTTC. It specifies CASSGARDRVSYEQYF.

The chain is built from TRBV13 and TRBJ1-1; weak D call: TRBD1 (6 bases). This CDR3 has 16 amino acids. Germline V lookup: CDR1 PRHDT, CDR2 FYEKMQ (reference sequence). Deletions cut 2 bases from V and 4 bases from J, with 17 bases between. The DNA of the CDR3 is TGTGCCAGCAGCTTACCCCGGGGGGGGCGGTTCACTGAAGCTTTCTTT. Encoded protein: CASSLPRGGRFTEAFF. Based on the CDR3 plus reference TRBV13 and TRBJ1-1, the full variable domain is AAGVIQSPRHLIKEKRETATLKCYPIPRHDTVYWYQQGPGQDPQFLISFYEKMQSDKGSIPDRFSAQQFSDYHSELNMSSLELGDSALYFCASSLPRGGRFTEAFFGQGTRLTVV.